The clone carrying this TCR beta chain appeared a single time. What it binds is not known. At one end, the junction sequence differs from germline, possibly due to a read error. The data stem from a study of T-cell reconstitution after alpha-beta-depleted transplantation in children. This CDR3 is 13 amino acids long. Study-wide findings and caveats: Some patients owed their high day-60 TCRbeta diversity to surviving recipient T cells and thymic progenitors. Roughly two months post-transplant, alpha-beta T cells reportedly originated from several hundred graft clones that had expanded. T-cell numbers and diversity, one year after transplant, stemmed largely from T cells that were newly produced.

Using unique molecular identifiers, the investigators prepared the TCRbeta library. MiXCR, run by TCRdb on the PCR reads, gives a single entry per CDR3 protein. The sample lists about 260,000 distinct CDR3 sequences, around a tenth seen once, with 20% to 30% in the top ten. The sequencing used peripheral blood, collected 180 days after TCRalphabeta/CD19-depleted stem cell transplant. The chain joins TRBV12-3 or TRBV12-4 to TRBJ2-5; 10 bases agree with TRBD1. The TCR sequence derives from a male patient aged 2 to 10 who had a stem cell transplant for chronic granulomatous disease, so the T cells may come from the graft donor. The CDR3 here is CASRDRGQETHYF. The CDR3 DNA is TGTGCCAGCAGAGACAGGGGGCAAGAGACCCATTACTTC.